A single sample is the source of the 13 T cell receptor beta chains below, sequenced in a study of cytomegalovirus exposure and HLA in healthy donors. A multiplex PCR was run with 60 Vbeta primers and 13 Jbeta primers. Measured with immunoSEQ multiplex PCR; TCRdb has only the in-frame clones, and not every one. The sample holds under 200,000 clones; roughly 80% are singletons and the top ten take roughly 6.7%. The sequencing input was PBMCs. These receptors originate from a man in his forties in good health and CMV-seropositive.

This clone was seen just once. The CDR3 DNA follows: TGCGCCAGCACCCCAAGACAGGGTTCGCTCCCCTCTGGGGCCAACGTCCTGACTTTC. As protein: CASTPRQGSLPSGANVLTF. The chain couples TRBV23-1 to TRBJ2-6, with 7 bases that match TRBD1. TRBV23-1 carries the ORF label, with uncertain function. The CDR3 totals 19 residues. The junction had 15 bases not matched to a gene; V was cut back by 7 bases and J by 0 bases.

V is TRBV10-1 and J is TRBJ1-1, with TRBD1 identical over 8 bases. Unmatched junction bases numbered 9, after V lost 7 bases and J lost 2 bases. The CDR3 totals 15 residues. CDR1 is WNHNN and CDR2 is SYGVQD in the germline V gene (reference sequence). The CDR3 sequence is CASTTGGARNTEAFF. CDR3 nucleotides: TGCGCCAGCACCACAGGGGGGGCGCGAAACACTGAAGCTTTCTTT.

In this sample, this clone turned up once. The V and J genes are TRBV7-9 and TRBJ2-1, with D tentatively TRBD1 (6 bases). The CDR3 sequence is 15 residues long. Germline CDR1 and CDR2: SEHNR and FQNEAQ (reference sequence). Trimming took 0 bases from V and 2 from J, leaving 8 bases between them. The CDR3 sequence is CASSLAQGTYNEQFF. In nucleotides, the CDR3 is TGTGCCAGCAGCTTAGCACAGGGAACCTACAATGAGCAGTTCTTC.

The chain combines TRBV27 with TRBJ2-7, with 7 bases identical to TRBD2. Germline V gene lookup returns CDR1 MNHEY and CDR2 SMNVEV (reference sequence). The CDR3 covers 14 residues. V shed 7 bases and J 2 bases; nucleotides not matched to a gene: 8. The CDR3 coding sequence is TGTGCCAGCACAGGCGGGGGAAGGCCCTACGAGCAGTACTTC. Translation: CASTGGGRPYEQYF.

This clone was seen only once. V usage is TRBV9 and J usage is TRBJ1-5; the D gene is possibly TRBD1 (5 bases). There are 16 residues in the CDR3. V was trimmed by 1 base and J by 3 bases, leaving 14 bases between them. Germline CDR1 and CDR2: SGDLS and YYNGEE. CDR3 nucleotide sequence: TGTGCCAGCAGCGTACTAGCCCGGGACTCCAATCAGCCCCAGCATTTT. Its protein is CASSVLARDSNQPQHF.

CDR3 bases: TGTGCCAGCAGGACCAACAGGAACACTGAAGCTTTCTTT. It encodes CASRTNRNTEAFF. The V gene is TRBV6-5, the J gene TRBJ1-1; D call uncertain. V was clipped by 6 bases and J by 1 base, with 9 bases between them. Per the germline V gene, CDR1 is MNHEY and CDR2 is SVGAGI. This CDR3 is 13 amino acids long.

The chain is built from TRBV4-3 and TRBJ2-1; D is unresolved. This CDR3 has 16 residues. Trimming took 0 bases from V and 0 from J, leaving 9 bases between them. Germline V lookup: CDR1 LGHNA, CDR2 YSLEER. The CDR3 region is CASSQDIISSYNEQFF. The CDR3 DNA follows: TGCGCCAGCAGCCAAGACATTATTAGCTCCTACAATGAGCAGTTCTTC.

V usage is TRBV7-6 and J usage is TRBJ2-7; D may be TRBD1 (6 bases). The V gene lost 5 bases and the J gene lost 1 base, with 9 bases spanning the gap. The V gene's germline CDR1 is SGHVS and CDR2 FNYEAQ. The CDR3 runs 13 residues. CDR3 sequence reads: CASSPGESYEQYF. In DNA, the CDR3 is TGTGCCAGCAGCCCAGGGGAGTCCTACGAGCAGTACTTC.

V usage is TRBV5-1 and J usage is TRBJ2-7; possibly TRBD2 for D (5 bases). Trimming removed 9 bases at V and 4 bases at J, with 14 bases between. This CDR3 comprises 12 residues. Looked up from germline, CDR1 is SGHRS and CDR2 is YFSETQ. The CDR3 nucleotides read TGCGCCACCCCCTCGTCGGGGTACGAGCAGTACTTC. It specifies CATPSSGYEQYF.

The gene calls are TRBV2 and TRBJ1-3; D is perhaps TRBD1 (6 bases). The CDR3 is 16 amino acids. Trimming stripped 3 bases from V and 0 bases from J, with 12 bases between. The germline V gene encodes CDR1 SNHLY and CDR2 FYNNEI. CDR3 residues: CASSEGAVDSGNTIYF. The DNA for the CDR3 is TGTGCCAGCAGTGAGGGGGCCGTCGACTCTGGAAACACCATATATTTT.

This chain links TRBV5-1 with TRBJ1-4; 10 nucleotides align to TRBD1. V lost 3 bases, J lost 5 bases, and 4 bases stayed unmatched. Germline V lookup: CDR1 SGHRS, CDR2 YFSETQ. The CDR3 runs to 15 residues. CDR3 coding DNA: TGCGCCAGCAGCTCGGGACAGGGGCTCAATGAAAAACTGTTTTTT. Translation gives CASSSGQGLNEKLFF.

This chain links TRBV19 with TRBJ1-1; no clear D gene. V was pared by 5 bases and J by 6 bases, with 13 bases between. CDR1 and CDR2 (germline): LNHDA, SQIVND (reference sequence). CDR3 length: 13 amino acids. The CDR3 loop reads CASSASLRAEAFF. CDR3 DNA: TGTGCCAGTAGTGCGTCCTTGCGGGCTGAAGCTTTCTTT. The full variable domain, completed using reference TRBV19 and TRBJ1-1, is DGGITQSPKYLFRKEGQNVTLSCEQNLNHDAMYWYRQDPGQGLRLIYYSQIVNDFQKGDIAEGYSVSREKKESFPLTVTSAQKNPTAFYLCASSASLRAEAFFGQGTRLTVV.

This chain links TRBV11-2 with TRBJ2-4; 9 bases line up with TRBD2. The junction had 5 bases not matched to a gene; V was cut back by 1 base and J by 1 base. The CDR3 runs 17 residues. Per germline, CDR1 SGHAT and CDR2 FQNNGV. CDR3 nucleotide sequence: TGTGCCAGCAGCTTAGCTAGCGGGGCGTTTGCCAAAAACATTCAGTACTTC. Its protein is CASSLASGAFAKNIQYF. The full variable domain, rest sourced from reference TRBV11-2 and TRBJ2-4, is EAGVAQSPRYKIIEKRQSVAFWCNPISGHATLYWYQQILGQGPKLLIQFQNNGVVDDSQLPKDRFSAERLKGVDSTLKIQPAKLEDSAVYLCASSLASGAFAKNIQYFGAGTRLSVL.